Listed below are T cell receptor beta chains from one sample, sequenced in a study of blood T cell repertoires in COVID-19. The table came from immunoSEQ multiplex PCR; TCRdb's copy has only in-frame clones and leaves some out. The sample contains approximately 230,000 clones, roughly 88% of which appear only once. Material: peripheral blood. The receptors come from a woman between 25 and 40 years old with COVID-19, enrolled during active disease. Each CDR3 is given with its conserved first and last residue. D genes are given only for firm matches. Size tells how often a clone was seen (once, few, many) or the class of an expanded clone, and some rows leave it out.

>NA|TRBJ1-4|NA|TRBV29-1
TGCAGCGTTTTAGTCCGAGGTACTAATGAAAAACTGTTTTTT
CSVLVRGTNEKLFF
>many|TRBJ1-1|TRBD1|TRBV27
TGTGCCAGCAGTATCCGGGACAGGGGGAACACTGAAGCTTTCTTT
CASSIRDRGNTEAFF
>NA|TRBJ1-5|NA|TRBV21-1
TGTGCCAGCAGCAAACCGACTCGGCCGCATCAGCCCCAGCATTTT
CASSKPTRPHQPQHF
>NA|TRBJ2-2|NA|TRBV10-1
TGCGCCAGCAGCAACAGGGTTTCGGACACCGGGGAGCTGTTTTTT
CASSNRVSDTGELFF
>NA|TRBJ1-5|NA|TRBV18
TGTGCCAGCTCACCATCGGGGGGAATGACCGGCAATCAGCCCCAGCATTTT
CASSPSGGMTGNQPQHF
>NA|TRBJ2-5|TRBD2|TRBV7-2
TGTGCCAGCAGCTTAAAAGGTCCGGCTAGCGGGATACTTTCAGAGACCCAGTACTTC
CASSLKGPASGILSETQYF
>NA|TRBJ2-7|TRBD1|TRBV7-9
TGTGCCAGCAGCCCCGGGACAGGGTCGAACGAGCAGTACTTC
CASSPGTGSNEQYF
>once|TRBJ2-3|NA|TRBV5-4
TGTGCCAGCAGCTCCATCCGGGACTTCTTCATGGGTACGCAGTATTTT
CASSSIRDFFMGTQYF
>many|TRBJ1-5|NA|TRBV5-6
TGTGCCAGCAGCCTGGACAGAGATAATCAGCCCCAGCATTTT
CASSLDRDNQPQHF
>NA|TRBJ2-5|NA|TRBV5-8
TGTGCCAGCAGCATAAACTACGGAGAATGGCAAGAGACCCAGTACTTC
CASSINYGEWQETQYF
>NA|TRBJ1-1|NA|TRBV21-1
TGTGCCAGCAGCAAAGTCGACAGGGGAATGAACACTGAAGCTTTCTTT
CASSKVDRGMNTEAFF
>NA|TRBJ1-5|NA|TRBV6-5
TGTGCCACTCGAGGCGGGGCGGATCAGCCCCAGCATTTT
CATRGGADQPQHF
>NA|TRBJ2-3|NA|TRBV10-1
TGCGCCAGCAGTGAGTCGATGGTTACGAGGGGGGATACGCAGTATTTT
CASSESMVTRGDTQYF
>NA|TRBJ2-3|TRBD2|TRBV14
TGTGCCAGCAGCCGGGGACTAGCGGGAGTAGATACGCAGTATTTT
CASSRGLAGVDTQYF
>NA|TRBJ2-3|TRBD2|TRBV5-1
TGCGCCAGCAGACTAGCGGGGTCTAGCACAGATACGCAGTATTTT
CASRLAGSSTDTQYF
>NA|TRBJ1-4|NA|TRBV6-5
TGTGCCAGCAGCACCATCGCAGGGGTGGGTGAAAAACTGTTTTTT
CASSTIAGVGEKLFF
>NA|TRBJ2-1|NA|TRBV4-3
TGCGCCAGCAGCCACCATTTAGAGCGCGATGAGCAGTTCTTC
CASSHHLERDEQFF
>NA|TRBJ2-7|TRBD1|TRBV6-6
TGTGCCAGCAGTTACTCTGGACAGGGATACGAGCAGTACTTC
CASSYSGQGYEQYF
>NA|TRBJ2-3|NA|TRBV11-2
TGTGCCAGCAGCTTAGGGGTACGGCGGAAGGGCACAGATACGCAGTATTTT
CASSLGVRRKGTDTQYF
>once|TRBJ2-2|NA|TRBV12-3/TRBV12-4
TGTGCCAGCAGCCGCACCGGGGAGCTGTTTTTT
CASSRTGELFF
>NA|TRBJ2-7|TRBD2|TRBV5-1
TGCGCCAGCAGCTTGGCCCCGACTAGCGACTACGAGCAGTACTTC
CASSLAPTSDYEQYF
>few|TRBJ2-5|TRBD1|TRBV18
TGTGCCAGCTCACCACCGGCGACAGGGGGGGGAGAGACCCAGTACTTC
CASSPPATGGGETQYF
>NA|TRBJ2-5|NA|TRBV10-3
TGTGCCATCAGTGAGGGTCTTCCGGGGTCAGAGACCCAGTACTTC
CAISEGLPGSETQYF
>NA|TRBJ2-1|TRBD1|TRBV14
TGTGCCAGCAGCCGGGGACAGGGCTACAATGAGCAGTTCTTC
CASSRGQGYNEQFF
>NA|TRBJ2-2|TRBD1|TRBV18
TGTGCCAGCTCATCCGGGACAGGGCCGAGCACCGGGGAGCTGTTTTTT
CASSSGTGPSTGELFF
>few|TRBJ1-6|NA|TRBV7-2
TGTGCCAGCAGCTTAGTAGGAGGGGGGGGGAATTCACCCCTCCACTTT
CASSLVGGGGNSPLHF
>NA|TRBJ1-2|TRBD1|TRBV10-3
TGTGCCATCCGGATGGGACAGGGTTTTGGTGGCTACACCTTC
CAIRMGQGFGGYTF
>NA|TRBJ1-6|NA|TRBV6-5
TGTGCCAGCAGCAGTAATTGGCGGAATTCACCCCTCCACTTT
CASSSNWRNSPLHF
>NA|TRBJ1-5|NA|TRBV3-1/TRBV3-2
TGTGCCAGCAGCCAAGTAAAGGGCTTTCAGGGGCGAGGCAATCAGCCCCAGCATTTT
CASSQVKGFQGRGNQPQHF
>NA|TRBJ2-2|TRBD1|TRBV7-9
TGTGCCAGCAGCTTAAGCAGGGGGCTAATTGGGGAGCTGTTTTTT
CASSLSRGLIGELFF
>NA|TRBJ2-1|TRBD2|TRBV7-9
TGTGCCAGCAGCTTATGGGGGGAGGGCCCGGATGAGCAGTTCTTC
CASSLWGEGPDEQFF
>once|TRBJ1-1|TRBD1|TRBV5-4
TGTGCCAGCAGCCCTTCACCAGGACAGGGGCTAGGGGTGAACACTGAAGCTTTCTTT
CASSPSPGQGLGVNTEAFF
>NA|TRBJ2-3|TRBD1|TRBV5-1
TGCGCCAGCAGCCATTACCCCCTTCCGGGACAGGGCCCCACAGATACGCAGTATTTT
CASSHYPLPGQGPTDTQYF
>NA|TRBJ2-2|NA|TRBV3-1/TRBV3-2
TGTGCCAGCAGCCAAGAGTTCCGGACCGGGGAGCTGTTTTTT
CASSQEFRTGELFF
>NA|TRBJ1-6|TRBD1|TRBV7-2
TGTGCCAGCAGCTTCACAGGGGTGAGAGATAATTCACCCCTCCACTTT
CASSFTGVRDNSPLHF
>NA|TRBJ2-3|TRBD1|TRBV19
TGTGCCAGTAGTATTGCAAAGGGGGCAAGAGATACGCAGTATTTT
CASSIAKGARDTQYF
>NA|TRBJ1-4|TRBD1|TRBV2
TGTGCCACAAGGGACAGCCCTAATGAAAAACTGTTTTTT
CATRDSPNEKLFF
>NA|TRBJ2-2|NA|TRBV3-1/TRBV3-2
TGTGCCAGCAGCCAAGTGGACTCTCACACCGGGGAGCTGTTTTTT
CASSQVDSHTGELFF
>NA|TRBJ2-3|TRBD2|TRBV6-2/TRBV6-3
TGTGCCAGCAGTTTCGGGGGGGCCGGGACAGATACGCAGTATTTT
CASSFGGAGTDTQYF
>NA|TRBJ1-5|NA|TRBV18
TGTGCCAGCTCACCGACGAGCAGCCATACAGGGCAGCCCCAGCATTTT
CASSPTSSHTGQPQHF
>NA|TRBJ1-4|NA|TRBV11-3
TGTGCCAGCAGCCTCGGACAGACTAATGAAAAACTGTTTTTT
CASSLGQTNEKLFF
>NA|TRBJ2-1|NA|TRBV7-2
TGTGCCAGCAGCTTAGCTGGCAGCTACAATGAGCAGTTCTTC
CASSLAGSYNEQFF
>NA|TRBJ2-1|NA|TRBV29-1
TGCAGCGTTGCGGGAGAGACCAATGAGCAGTTCTTC
CSVAGETNEQFF
>NA|TRBJ2-1|NA|TRBV6-6
TGTGCCAGCAGTCACACCGGAACAGCAACGAGCTCCTACAATGAGCAGTTCTTC
CASSHTGTATSSYNEQFF
>NA|TRBJ1-2|TRBD1|TRBV6-2/TRBV6-3
TGTGCCAGCAGTCCCCAATTCGACAGGGGAGGAGGCTACACCTTC
CASSPQFDRGGGYTF
>NA|TRBJ2-1|TRBD2|TRBV19
TGTGCCAGTAGTATATCGGGACTAGCGTCTGTTGTGGATGAGCAGTTCTTC
CASSISGLASVVDEQFF
>NA|TRBJ1-3|NA|TRBV30
TGTGCCTGGAGTGGAGGGGGTGGAAACACCATATATTTT
CAWSGGGGNTIYF
>NA|TRBJ2-7|NA|TRBV2
TGTGCCGTTCTCACCGGGATTTCCTACGAGCAGTACTTC
CAVLTGISYEQYF
>NA|TRBJ1-2|NA|TRBV7-9
TGTGCCAGCAGCTTAGGGACAGCAAATAACTATGGCTACACCTTC
CASSLGTANNYGYTF
>NA|TRBJ1-6|NA|TRBV27
TGTGCCAGCAGGACAGGTTATAATTCACCCCTCCACTTT
CASRTGYNSPLHF
>NA|TRBJ2-3|NA|TRBV29-1
TGCAGCGTTGCCGGCGGGCTCACAGATACGCAGTATTTT
CSVAGGLTDTQYF
>NA|TRBJ2-5|NA|TRBV3-1/TRBV3-2
TGTGCCAGCAGCCAAGGAGGGGAGACCCAGTACTTC
CASSQGGETQYF
>NA|TRBJ2-3|NA|TRBV30
TGTGCCTGGAGTAGAACAGGGAGAGATACGCAGTATTTT
CAWSRTGRDTQYF
>NA|TRBJ1-5|TRBD1|TRBV5-1
TGCGCCAGCAGCCCGGGACAGGAGGGGCAGCCCCAGCATTTT
CASSPGQEGQPQHF